The T cell receptor (beta chain) under discussion was sequenced for a study of cytomegalovirus exposure and HLA in healthy donors. CDR1 is LNHNV and CDR2 is YYDKDF in the germline V gene (reference sequence). The CDR3 totals 12 residues. Trimming removed 1 base from V and 4 bases from J, with 4 bases in between. 13 Jbeta primers and 60 Vbeta primers were used for the PCR. Libraries were prepared by immunoSEQ multiplex PCR; TCRdb keeps only in-frame clonotypes and omits some of them. The table includes 110,000 to 150,000 clones, about 82% detected once. The receptor comes from a male donor in good health and CMV-seronegative. The specimen was PBMCs. This chain joins TRBV15 and TRBJ1-1; D ambiguous. The CDR3 is CATSRAFTEAFF. The CDR3 DNA reads TGTGCCACCAGCAGAGCATTCACTGAAGCTTTCTTT.